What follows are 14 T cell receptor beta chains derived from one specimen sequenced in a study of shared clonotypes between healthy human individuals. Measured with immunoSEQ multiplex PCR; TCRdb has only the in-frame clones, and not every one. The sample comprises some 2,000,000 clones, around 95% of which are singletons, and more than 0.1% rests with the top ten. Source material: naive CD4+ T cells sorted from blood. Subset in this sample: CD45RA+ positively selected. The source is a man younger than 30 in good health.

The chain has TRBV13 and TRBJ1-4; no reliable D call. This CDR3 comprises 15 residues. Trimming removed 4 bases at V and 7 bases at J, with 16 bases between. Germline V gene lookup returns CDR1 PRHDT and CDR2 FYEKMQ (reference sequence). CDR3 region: CASSSSLPGGEKLFF. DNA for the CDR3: TGTGCCAGCAGCTCATCCCTTCCCGGAGGTGAAAAACTGTTTTTT.

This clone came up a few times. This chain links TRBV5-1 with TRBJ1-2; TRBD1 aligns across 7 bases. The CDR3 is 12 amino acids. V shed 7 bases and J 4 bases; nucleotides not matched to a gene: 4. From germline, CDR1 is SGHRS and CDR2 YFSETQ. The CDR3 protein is CASGTGVYGYTF. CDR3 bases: TGCGCCAGCGGTACAGGGGTCTATGGCTACACCTTC. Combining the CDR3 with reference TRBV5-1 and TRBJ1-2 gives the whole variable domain KAGVTQTPRYLIKTRGQQVTLSCSPISGHRSVSWYQQTPGQGLQFLFEYFSETQRNKGNFPGRFSGRQFSNSRSEMNVSTLELGDSALYLCASGTGVYGYTFGSGTRLTVV.

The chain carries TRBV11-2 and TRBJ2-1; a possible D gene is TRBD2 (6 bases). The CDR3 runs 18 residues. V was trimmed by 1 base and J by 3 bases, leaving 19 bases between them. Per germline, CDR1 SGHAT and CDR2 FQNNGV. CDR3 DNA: TGTGCCAGCAGCTTAGGCGTTGGACTAACAGACAACTACAATGAGCAGTTCTTC. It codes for CASSLGVGLTDNYNEQFF.

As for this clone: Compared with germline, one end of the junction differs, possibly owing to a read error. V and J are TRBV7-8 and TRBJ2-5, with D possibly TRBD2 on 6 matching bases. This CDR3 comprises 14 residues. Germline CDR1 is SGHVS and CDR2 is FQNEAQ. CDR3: CASNLGGSGETQYF. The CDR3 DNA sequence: TGTGCCAGCAACTTAGGAGGGTCGGGTGAGACCCAGTACTTC.

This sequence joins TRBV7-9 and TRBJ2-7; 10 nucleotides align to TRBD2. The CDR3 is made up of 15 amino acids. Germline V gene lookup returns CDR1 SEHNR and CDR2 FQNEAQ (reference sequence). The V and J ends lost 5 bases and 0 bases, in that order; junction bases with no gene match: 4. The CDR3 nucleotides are TGTGCCAGCAGCGCTGGACTAGCGGCCTCCTACGAGCAGTACTTC. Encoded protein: CASSAGLAASYEQYF. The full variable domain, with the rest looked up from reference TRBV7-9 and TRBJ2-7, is DTGVSQNPRHKITKRGQNVTFRCDPISEHNRLYWYRQTLGQGPEFLTYFQNEAQLEKSRLLSDRFSAERPKGSFSTLEIQRTEQGDSAMYLCASSAGLAASYEQYFGPGTRLTVT.

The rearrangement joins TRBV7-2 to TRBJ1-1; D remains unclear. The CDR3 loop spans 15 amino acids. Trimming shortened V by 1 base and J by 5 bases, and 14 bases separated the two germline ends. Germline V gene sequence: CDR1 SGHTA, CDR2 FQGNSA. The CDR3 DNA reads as TGTGCCAGCAGCTTAGAACTCGGTTTTGGGACTGAAGCTTTCTTT. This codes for CASSLELGFGTEAFF. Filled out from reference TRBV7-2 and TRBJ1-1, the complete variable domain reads GAGVSQSPSNKVTEKGKDVELRCDPISGHTALYWYRQSLGQGLEFLIYFQGNSAPDKSGLPSDRFSAERTGGSVSTLTIQRTQQEDSAVYLCASSLELGFGTEAFFGQGTRLTVV.

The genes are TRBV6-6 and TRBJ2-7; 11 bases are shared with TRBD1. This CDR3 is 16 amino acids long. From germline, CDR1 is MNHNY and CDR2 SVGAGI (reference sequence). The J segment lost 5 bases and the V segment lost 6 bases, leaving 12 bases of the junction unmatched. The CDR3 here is CASSLLGTGGLDEQYF. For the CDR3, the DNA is TGTGCCAGCAGCTTGCTAGGGACAGGGGGTCTGGACGAGCAGTACTTC.

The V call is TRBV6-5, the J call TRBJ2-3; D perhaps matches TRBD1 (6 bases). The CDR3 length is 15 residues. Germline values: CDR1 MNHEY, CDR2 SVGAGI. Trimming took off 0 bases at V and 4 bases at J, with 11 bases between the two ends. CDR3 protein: CASSYSPQGSDTQYF. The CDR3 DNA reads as TGTGCCAGCAGTTACTCTCCACAGGGATCAGATACGCAGTATTTT.

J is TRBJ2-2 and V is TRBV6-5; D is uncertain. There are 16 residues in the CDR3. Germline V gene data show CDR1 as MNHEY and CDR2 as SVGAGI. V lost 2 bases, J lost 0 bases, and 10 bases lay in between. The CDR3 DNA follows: TGTGCCAGCAGTTACCTCAAGGCGGCGAACACCGGGGAGCTGTTTTTT. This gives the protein CASSYLKAANTGELFF.

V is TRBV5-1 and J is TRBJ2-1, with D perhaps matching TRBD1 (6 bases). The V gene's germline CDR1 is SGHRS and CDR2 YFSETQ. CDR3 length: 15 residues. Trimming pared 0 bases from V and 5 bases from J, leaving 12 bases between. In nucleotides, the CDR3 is TGCGCCAGCAGCTTGGGAACAGGGACCAACAATGAGCAGTTCTTC. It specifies CASSLGTGTNNEQFF. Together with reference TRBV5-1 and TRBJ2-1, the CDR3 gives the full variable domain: KAGVTQTPRYLIKTRGQQVTLSCSPISGHRSVSWYQQTPGQGLQFLFEYFSETQRNKGNFPGRFSGRQFSNSRSEMNVSTLELGDSALYLCASSLGTGTNNEQFFGPGTRLTVL.

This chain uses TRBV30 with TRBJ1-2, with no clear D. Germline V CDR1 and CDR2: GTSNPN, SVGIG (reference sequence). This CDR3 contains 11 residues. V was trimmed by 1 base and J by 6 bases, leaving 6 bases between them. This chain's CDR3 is CAWSGNHGYTF. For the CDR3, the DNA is TGTGCCTGGAGTGGGAACCATGGCTACACCTTC.

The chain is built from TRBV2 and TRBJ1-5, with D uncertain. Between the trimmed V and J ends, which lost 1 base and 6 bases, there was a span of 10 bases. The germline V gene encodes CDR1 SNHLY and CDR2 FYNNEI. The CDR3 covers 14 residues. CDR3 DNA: TGTGCCAGCAGTGAAGTCTGGGAGAGTCAGCCCCAGCATTTT. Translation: CASSEVWESQPQHF.

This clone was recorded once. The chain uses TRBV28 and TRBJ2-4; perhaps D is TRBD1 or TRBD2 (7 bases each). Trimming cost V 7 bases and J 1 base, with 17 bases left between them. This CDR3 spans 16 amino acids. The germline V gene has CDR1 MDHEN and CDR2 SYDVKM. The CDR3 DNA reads TGTGCCAGCACCAGGGGGGGTGGTTGGGCCAAAAACATTCAGTACTTC. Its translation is CASTRGGGWAKNIQYF.

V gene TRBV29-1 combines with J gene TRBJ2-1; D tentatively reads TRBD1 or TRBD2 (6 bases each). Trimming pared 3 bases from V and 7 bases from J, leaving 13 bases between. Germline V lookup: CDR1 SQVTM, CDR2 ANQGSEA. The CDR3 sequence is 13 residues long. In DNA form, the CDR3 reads TGCAGCGTTGAGGGGGGCCCGGGGAATGAGCAGTTCTTC. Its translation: CSVEGGPGNEQFF.